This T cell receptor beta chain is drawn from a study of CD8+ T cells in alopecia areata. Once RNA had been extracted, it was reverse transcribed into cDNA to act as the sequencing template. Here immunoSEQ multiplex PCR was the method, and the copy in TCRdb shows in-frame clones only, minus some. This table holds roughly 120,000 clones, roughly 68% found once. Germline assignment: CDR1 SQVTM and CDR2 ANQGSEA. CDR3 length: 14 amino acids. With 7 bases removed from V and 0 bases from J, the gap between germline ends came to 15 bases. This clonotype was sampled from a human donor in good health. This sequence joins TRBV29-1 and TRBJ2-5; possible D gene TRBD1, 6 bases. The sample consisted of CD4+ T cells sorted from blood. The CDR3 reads CSASPGTYQETQYF. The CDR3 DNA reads TGCAGCGCTTCACCCGGGACATACCAAGAGACCCAGTACTTC.